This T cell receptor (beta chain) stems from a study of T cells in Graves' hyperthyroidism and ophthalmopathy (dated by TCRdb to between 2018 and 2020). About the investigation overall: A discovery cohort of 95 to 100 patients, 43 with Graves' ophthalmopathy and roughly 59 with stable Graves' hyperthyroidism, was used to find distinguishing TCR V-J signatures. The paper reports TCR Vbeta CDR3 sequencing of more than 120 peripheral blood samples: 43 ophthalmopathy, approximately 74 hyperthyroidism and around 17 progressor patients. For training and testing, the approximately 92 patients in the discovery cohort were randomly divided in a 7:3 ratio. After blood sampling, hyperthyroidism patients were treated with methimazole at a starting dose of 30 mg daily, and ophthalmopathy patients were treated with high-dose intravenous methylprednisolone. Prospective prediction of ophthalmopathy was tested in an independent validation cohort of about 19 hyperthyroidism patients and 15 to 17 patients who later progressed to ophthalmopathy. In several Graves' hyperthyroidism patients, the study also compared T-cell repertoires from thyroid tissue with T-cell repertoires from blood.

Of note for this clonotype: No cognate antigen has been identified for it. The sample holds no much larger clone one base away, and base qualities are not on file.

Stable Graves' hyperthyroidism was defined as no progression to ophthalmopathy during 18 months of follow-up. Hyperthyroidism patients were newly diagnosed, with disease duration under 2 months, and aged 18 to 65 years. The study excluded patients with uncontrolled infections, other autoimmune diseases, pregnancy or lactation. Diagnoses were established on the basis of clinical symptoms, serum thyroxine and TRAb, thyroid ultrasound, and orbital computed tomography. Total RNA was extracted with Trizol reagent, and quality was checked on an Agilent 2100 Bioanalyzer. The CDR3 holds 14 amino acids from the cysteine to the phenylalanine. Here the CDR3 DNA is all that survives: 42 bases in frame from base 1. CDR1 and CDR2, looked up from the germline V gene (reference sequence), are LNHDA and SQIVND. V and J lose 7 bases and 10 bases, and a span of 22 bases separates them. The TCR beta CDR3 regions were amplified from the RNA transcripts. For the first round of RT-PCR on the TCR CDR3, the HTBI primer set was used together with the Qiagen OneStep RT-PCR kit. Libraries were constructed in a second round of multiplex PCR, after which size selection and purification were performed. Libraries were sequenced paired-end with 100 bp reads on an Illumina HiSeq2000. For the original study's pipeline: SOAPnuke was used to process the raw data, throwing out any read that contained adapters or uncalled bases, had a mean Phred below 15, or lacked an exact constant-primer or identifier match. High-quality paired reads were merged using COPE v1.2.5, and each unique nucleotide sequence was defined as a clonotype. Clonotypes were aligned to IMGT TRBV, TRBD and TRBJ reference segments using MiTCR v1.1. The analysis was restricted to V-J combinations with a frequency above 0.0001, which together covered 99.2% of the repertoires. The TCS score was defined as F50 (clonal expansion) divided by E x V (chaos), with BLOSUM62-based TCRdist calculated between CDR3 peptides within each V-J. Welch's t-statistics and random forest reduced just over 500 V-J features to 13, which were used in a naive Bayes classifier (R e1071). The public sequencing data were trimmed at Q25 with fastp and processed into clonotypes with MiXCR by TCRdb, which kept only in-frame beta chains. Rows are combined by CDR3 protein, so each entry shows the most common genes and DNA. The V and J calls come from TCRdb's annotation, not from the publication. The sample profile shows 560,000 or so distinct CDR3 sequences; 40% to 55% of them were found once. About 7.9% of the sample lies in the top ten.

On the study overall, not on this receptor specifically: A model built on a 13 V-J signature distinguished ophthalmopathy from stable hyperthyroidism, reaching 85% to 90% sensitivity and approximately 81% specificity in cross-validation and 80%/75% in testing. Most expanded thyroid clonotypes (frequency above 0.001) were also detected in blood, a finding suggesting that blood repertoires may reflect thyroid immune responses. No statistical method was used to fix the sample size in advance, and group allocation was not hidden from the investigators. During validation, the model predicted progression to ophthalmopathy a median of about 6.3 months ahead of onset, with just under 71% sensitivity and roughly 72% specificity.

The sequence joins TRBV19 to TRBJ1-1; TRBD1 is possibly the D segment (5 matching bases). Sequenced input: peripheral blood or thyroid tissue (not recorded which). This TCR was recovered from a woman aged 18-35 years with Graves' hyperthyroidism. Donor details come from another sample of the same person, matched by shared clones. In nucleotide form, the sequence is TGTGCCAGTAATAATGTCCGGGGGTGGGCTGTAGCTTTCTTT. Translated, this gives CASNNVRGWAVAFF. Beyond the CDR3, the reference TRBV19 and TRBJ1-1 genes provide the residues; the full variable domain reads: DGGITQSPKYLFRKEGQNVTLSCEQNLNHDAMYWYRQDPGQGLRLIYYSQIVNDFQKGDIAEGYSVSREKKESFPLTVTSAQKNPTAFYLCASNNVRGWAVAFFGQGTRLTVV.